This section outlines one TCR beta chain sequence together with its context. This sample stems from a study of blood T cell repertoires in COVID-19. Sequencing used immunoSEQ multiplex PCR; TCRdb keeps in-frame clones, though not all of them. The sample has some 350,000 clones; around 87% are singletons. Per germline, CDR1 MNHEY and CDR2 SVGAGI. The CDR3 totals 14 residues. V lost 7 bases to trimming and J lost 7 bases, with 16 bases between them. Input material: PBMCs or T cells enriched from blood (not recorded which). The chain employs TRBV6-5 and TRBJ2-2; no reliable D call. This receptor was taken from a woman in her thirties who had recovered from COVID-19. CDR3 sequence (DNA): TGTGCCAGCACCCTCTCGGCGGCAGTCGGGGAGCTGTTTTTT. It encodes CASTLSAAVGELFF.